What follows describes a single T cell receptor beta chain. Its antigen is not known. The sample originates from a study of cytomegalovirus exposure and HLA in healthy donors. The length of the CDR3 is 14 residues. V dropped 0 bases and J dropped 7; count of bases not matched to a gene: 3. Germline V gene lookup returns CDR1 WSHSY and CDR2 SAAADI. The donors gave bone marrow, and they were healthy. Despite likely unrecorded immune exposures, the donors were nominally healthy at the time of sampling. Findings and limits, study-wide: A later analysis revealed that TCR association rates differed between HLA loci, peaking at DRB1 and bottoming out at HLA-C. Productive status was seen about 90% or about 30% of the time for most TCR beta V segments in an earlier analysis.

In the PCR, 60 Vbeta and 13 Jbeta primers were used. Produced via immunoSEQ multiplex PCR; TCRdb's table is partial and in-frame only. The sample has about 160,000 clones; roughly 87% are singletons. The sequence was collected from a woman under 40 in good health and CMV-seronegative. The sample was PBMCs. The chain is built from TRBV10-2 and TRBJ2-5; 9 bases match TRBD2. The CDR3 DNA reads TGCGCCAGCAGTGAGTCGCCAGCGGGAGGGACCCAGTACTTC. Translated: CASSESPAGGTQYF.